This entry describes one T cell receptor (beta chain). Per the original data handling: Amplification of reference gene primers was used by the study to estimate nucleated cell counts. The table came from immunoSEQ multiplex PCR; TCRdb's copy has only in-frame clones and leaves some out. V and J calls and clone size follow that table, whereas D and trimming were derived from the DNA. The sample lists about 290,000 clones; about 89% were seen once. This sample was taken from a study of blood T cell repertoires in COVID-19. Study-level information: Sites across the United States, Italy and Spain contributed samples from acute and convalescent COVID-19. Nucleic acid was either cDNA or gDNA, and it came from T cells, B-cell-depleted T cells, or PBMCs.

The specimen sequenced was peripheral blood. This receptor was obtained from a man between 40 and 49 years old with acute or convalescent COVID-19.

CDR3 loop: CASSLDGLYGYTF. As DNA, the CDR3 is TGCGCCAGCAGCTTGGACGGACTCTATGGCTACACCTTC. The chain links TRBV5-1 to TRBJ1-2, with no clear D. CDR3 length: 13 residues. CDR1 and CDR2 from the germline V gene are SGHRS and YFSETQ. Trimming took 0 bases from V and 4 from J, leaving 7 bases between them.